These 14 T cell receptor beta chains share one sample of origin, sequenced in a study of cytotoxic CD8 clonotypes in ibrutinib-treated CLL. Method: immunoSEQ multiplex PCR; TCRdb's copy keeps in-frame clones and lacks some. The table records 160,000 or so clones, 81% of them present only once. The specimen comprised PBMCs, sampled after 12 months of ibrutinib treatment. The receptors originated from a human donor with chronic lymphocytic leukemia.

Only a few counts were recorded for this clone. V usage is TRBV5-1 and J usage is TRBJ1-1; 9 bases align to TRBD1. This CDR3 region has 15 residues. V shed 0 bases, J shed 5 bases, and the junction held 5 bases outside the gene matches. Germline V CDR1 and CDR2: SGHRS, YFSETQ. CDR3 loop: CASSLARTGDTEAFF. The CDR3 coding sequence is TGCGCCAGCAGCTTGGCCCGGACAGGGGATACTGAAGCTTTCTTT.

CDR3: CASSGFRDAKVSYGYTF. CDR3 DNA sequence: TGTGCCAGCAGCGGATTCCGGGACGCGAAGGTCTCTTATGGCTACACCTTC. J is TRBJ1-2 and V is TRBV9; possible D gene TRBD1, 5 bases. CDR1 and CDR2 from the germline V gene are SGDLS and YYNGEE. V lost 3 bases and J lost 5, with 23 bases in between. The CDR3 is 17 residues long.

In its sample, this clone was seen a few times. The J gene is TRBJ1-1, the V gene TRBV25-1; D is unclear. V gave up 6 bases and J gave up 2 bases, with 7 bases separating them. Per germline, CDR1 MGHDK and CDR2 SYGVNS. The CDR3 extends over 12 amino acids. The DNA for the CDR3 is TGTGCCAGCAGGAAGGGAAACACTGAAGCTTTCTTT. This sequence encodes CASRKGNTEAFF.

This clone has more than one count but fewer than ten. This sequence joins TRBV19 and TRBJ2-5; 10 bases are a match to TRBD1. V lost 5 bases to trimming and J lost 5 bases; unmatched junction nucleotides: 8. CDR3 size: 15 residues. Germline lookup yields CDR1 LNHDA and CDR2 SQIVND (reference sequence). The CDR3 coding sequence is TGTGCCAGTAGTCTAGGACAGGGGGTCGGGGAGACCCAGTACTTC. It translates to CASSLGQGVGETQYF.

V usage is TRBV4-1 and J usage is TRBJ2-1; 10 nucleotides align to TRBD2. CDR3 length equals 15 residues. Looked up from germline, CDR1 is MGHRA and CDR2 is YSYEKL. The V gene end was trimmed by 3 bases and the J gene end by 9 bases; junction bases not matched to a gene: 8. The CDR3 region is CASSHPGKRGGEQFF. For the CDR3, the DNA is TGCGCCAGCAGCCATCCAGGGAAGCGGGGGGGTGAGCAGTTCTTC.

The chain joins TRBV9 to TRBJ2-1; D uncertain. The CDR3 length is 15 residues. V was pared by 0 bases and J by 0 bases, with 7 bases between. CDR1 and CDR2 (germline): SGDLS, YYNGEE. The CDR3 loop reads CASSVDLDSYNEQFF. The CDR3 region has the DNA TGTGCCAGCAGCGTAGATCTAGACTCCTACAATGAGCAGTTCTTC.

V gene TRBV5-1 combines with J gene TRBJ1-1, with a weak D call TRBD1 (5 bases). V was clipped by 5 bases and J by 7 bases, with 18 bases between them. The germline gives CDR1 SGHRS, CDR2 YFSETQ. The CDR3 covers 14 residues. CDR3: CASSGGSDMSEAFF. The CDR3, as DNA: TGCGCCAGCAGTGGGGGTTCTGACATGAGTGAAGCTTTCTTT.

This sequence joins TRBV7-3 and TRBJ2-3; D may be TRBD1 or TRBD2 (6 bases each). V was cut by 1 base and J by 2 bases, with 10 bases left in between. Germline values: CDR1 SGHTA, CDR2 FQGTGA. This CDR3 comprises 15 residues. In nucleotides, the CDR3 is TGTGCCAGCAGCTTAATAGGGGGGCCCACAGATACGCAGTATTTT. It yields the protein CASSLIGGPTDTQYF. Complete variable domain (other parts from reference TRBV7-3 and TRBJ2-3): GAGVSQTPSNKVTEKGKYVELRCDPISGHTALYWYRQSLGQGPEFLIYFQGTGAADDSGLPNDRFFAVRPEGSVSTLKIQRTERGDSAVYLCASSLIGGPTDTQYFGPGTRLTVL.

The chain employs TRBV28 and TRBJ2-3; 10 bases are shared with TRBD1. Germline V CDR1 and CDR2: MDHEN, SYDVKM. V was pared by 5 bases and J by 1 base, with 3 bases of the junction left unmatched. The CDR3 is 15 amino acids. The CDR3 sequence is CASSDRGRGTDTQYF. The CDR3 DNA follows: TGTGCCAGCAGTGACAGGGGGCGAGGCACAGATACGCAGTATTTT.

DNA of the CDR3: TGCGCCAGCAGCCAAGAAATCTTGGACAGTTACGAGCAGTACTTC. Encoded protein: CASSQEILDSYEQYF. The chain employs TRBV4-1 and TRBJ2-7, with D possibly TRBD1 on 6 matching bases. The V gene lost 0 bases and the J gene lost 4 bases, with 13 bases spanning the gap. Germline V CDR1 and CDR2: MGHRA, YSYEKL. CDR3 length equals 15 residues.

The chain couples TRBV5-1 to TRBJ1-1, with TRBD1 identical over 7 bases. V shed 4 bases, J shed 5 bases, and the junction held 11 bases outside the gene matches. This CDR3 comprises 15 residues. CDR1 SGHRS and CDR2 YFSETQ come from the germline V gene. CDR3 coding DNA: TGCGCCAGCAGCGCCCGGGGAACAGGGGCTACTGAAGCTTTCTTT. Translated: CASSARGTGATEAFF.

The rearrangement uses TRBV5-4 and TRBJ2-1; TRBD2 is a possible D gene (5 bases). Per the germline V gene, CDR1 is SGHNT and CDR2 is YYREEE (reference sequence). The CDR3 totals 15 residues. Trimming shortened V by 7 bases and J by 7 bases, and 21 bases separated the two germline ends. The CDR3 region is CASGYSLTRPNEQFF. CDR3 DNA sequence: TGTGCCAGCGGGTATTCTCTTACTAGACCTAATGAGCAGTTCTTC.

In this sample, this clone turned up many times. The chain carries TRBV4-1 and TRBJ2-7, with 12 bases aligning to TRBD1. CDR1 is MGHRA and CDR2 is YSYEKL in the germline V gene. The CDR3 length is 16 residues. The V and J ends lost 3 bases and 5 bases, in that order; junction bases with no gene match: 8. The CDR3, as DNA: TGCGCCAGCAGCCACTCGATCGGGACAGGGGGCGACGAGCAGTACTTC. It specifies CASSHSIGTGGDEQYF.

This chain uses TRBV6-5 with TRBJ2-3; D not resolved. CDR1 MNHEY and CDR2 SVGAGI come from the germline V gene. There are 12 residues in the CDR3. Trimming cost V 0 bases and J 5 bases, with 3 bases left between them. CDR3 sequence reads: CASSYSKDTQYF. The CDR3 nucleotides read TGTGCCAGCAGTTACTCGAAAGATACGCAGTATTTT.